The 30 T cell receptor beta chains below all came from one sample that was sequenced in a study of cytomegalovirus exposure and HLA in healthy donors. The PCR employed 60 Vbeta primers together with 13 Jbeta primers. Profiling relied on immunoSEQ multiplex PCR, and the TCRdb table lists in-frame clones only, not all of them. The sample records roughly 110,000 clones, roughly 66% being singletons. Sequences were obtained from PBMCs. These receptors originate from a woman younger than 45 in good health and CMV-seronegative.

This clone was detected a few times. The chain combines TRBV19 with TRBJ1-1; the D gene is possibly TRBD1 (5 bases). V lost 7 bases and J lost 3, with 9 bases in between. Germline CDR1 is LNHDA and CDR2 is SQIVND (reference sequence). This CDR3 spans 12 amino acids. This CDR3 is CASTDRYTEAFF. The CDR3 DNA reads as TGTGCCAGTACTGACAGATACACTGAAGCTTTCTTT.

This clone was observed once. The rearrangement joins TRBV19 to TRBJ1-3, with D tentatively TRBD1 (6 bases). The V and J ends lost 9 bases and 2 bases respectively, with 11 bases between them. The CDR3 spans 13 residues. The germline V gene encodes CDR1 LNHDA and CDR2 SQIVND (reference sequence). The CDR3 loop is CASQNRAGNTIYF. The DNA for the CDR3 is TGTGCCAGCCAAAACAGGGCTGGAAACACCATATATTTT.

This clone was seen more than once but under ten times. This rearrangement joins TRBV18 to TRBJ2-2, with D possibly being TRBD1 (5 bases). CDR1 and CDR2 from the germline V gene are KGHSH and LQKENI. Trimming took 0 bases from V and 4 from J, leaving 6 bases between them. CDR3 length equals 14 residues. In nucleotides, the CDR3 is TGTGCCAGCTCACCACCGACAGTCACCGGGGAGCTGTTTTTT. Protein sequence: CASSPPTVTGELFF.

This chain links TRBV15 with TRBJ2-5, with 9 bases identical to TRBD1. V lost 2 bases and J lost 4; bases outside the gene matches: 5. Germline assignment: CDR1 LNHNV and CDR2 YYDKDF (reference sequence). The CDR3 is 15 amino acids. The CDR3 region is CATSRQLQGAETQYF. CDR3 bases: TGTGCCACCAGCAGACAATTACAGGGGGCAGAGACCCAGTACTTC.

The rearrangement uses TRBV7-9 and TRBJ2-1, with TRBD2 matching over 12 bases. V was clipped by 1 base and J by 7 bases; unmatched bases: 11. The CDR3 totals 18 residues. The germline gives CDR1 SEHNR, CDR2 FQNEAQ (reference sequence). The CDR3 protein is CASSLEPLTSGRANEQFF. The CDR3 DNA is TGTGCCAGCAGCTTAGAACCCCTGACTAGCGGGAGAGCTAATGAGCAGTTCTTC. Supplemented by reference TRBV7-9 and TRBJ2-1, the full variable domain reads DTGVSQNPRHKITKRGQNVTFRCDPISEHNRLYWYRQTLGQGPEFLTYFQNEAQLEKSRLLSDRFSAERPKGSFSTLEIQRTEQGDSAMYLCASSLEPLTSGRANEQFFGPGTRLTVL.

The chain is built from TRBV21-1 and TRBJ2-2; the table calls TRBD1, which could not be checked here. TRBV21-1 is termed a pseudogene. The CDR3 extends over 18 amino acids. The CDR3 region is CASSKGGDHRGDTGELFF. CDR3 coding DNA: TGTGCCAGCAGCAAAGGCGGGGACCACAGGGGAGACACCGGGGAGCTGTTTTTT.

This clone was seen a handful of times. The chain is built from TRBV19 and TRBJ1-5; no reliable D call. The CDR3 spans 14 residues. Germline values: CDR1 LNHDA, CDR2 SQIVND (reference sequence). V shed 5 bases and J shed 0 bases, with 8 bases lying between them. The CDR3 protein is CASSLRLSNQPQHF. CDR3 sequence (DNA): TGTGCCAGTAGTCTTCGACTTAGCAATCAGCCCCAGCATTTT.

This clone has only a few counts. The chain has TRBV4-3 and TRBJ1-1; D is undetermined. The V gene lost 6 bases and the J gene lost 6 bases, with 14 bases spanning the gap. This CDR3 contains 13 residues. Germline V gene data show CDR1 as LGHNA and CDR2 as YSLEER. The CDR3 spells CASRGDPGAEAFF. The DNA for the CDR3 is TGCGCCAGCAGGGGCGATCCGGGAGCTGAAGCTTTCTTT.

CDR3 region: CASSLGTGLNQPQHF. The DNA of the CDR3 is TGTGCCAGCAGCTTAGGGACAGGGCTCAATCAGCCCCAGCATTTT. This chain uses TRBV7-9 with TRBJ1-5; 8 bases are shared with TRBD1. The CDR3 consists of 15 residues. Germline V gives CDR1 SEHNR, CDR2 FQNEAQ (reference sequence). The junction had 2 bases not matched to a gene; V was cut back by 1 base and J by 3 bases.

The chain joins TRBV15 to TRBJ1-2, with 10 bases that match TRBD1. Germline CDR1 LNHNV, CDR2 YYDKDF (reference sequence). This CDR3 is 19 amino acids long. Trimming at V came to 5 bases and at J to 6 bases, leaving 21 bases not matched to a gene. The CDR3 here is CATSRLGGDRGRFVNGYTF. The CDR3 DNA follows: TGTGCCACCAGCCGTCTAGGTGGAGACAGGGGGCGATTTGTGAATGGCTACACCTTC.

The V and J genes are TRBV21-1 and TRBJ1-1; the table names TRBD1, a call not compared with the DNA. TRBV21-1 represents a pseudogene. The CDR3 loop spans 13 amino acids. DNA for the CDR3: TGTGCCAGCAGCGCACCCGGCACAGGGAAGTCTTTCTTT. This gives the protein CASSAPGTGKSFF.

CDR3 protein: CASSSGGDDIGANVLTF. The CDR3 DNA reads TGTGCCAGCAGTTCCGGGGGGGATGACATCGGGGCCAACGTCCTGACTTTC. The V gene is TRBV28, the J gene TRBJ2-6; the match to TRBD2 covers 8 bases. Germline V CDR1 and CDR2: MDHEN, SYDVKM. The CDR3 spans 17 residues. The trim removed 4 bases at V and 4 bases at J, leaving 9 bases unmatched.

The rearrangement joins TRBV5-1 to TRBJ1-4, with 8 positions matching TRBD1. From germline, CDR1 is SGHRS and CDR2 YFSETQ. The V gene end was trimmed by 4 bases and the J gene end by 3 bases; junction bases not matched to a gene: 2. The CDR3 loop spans 14 amino acids. The CDR3, as DNA: TGCGCCAGCAGCCTGACAGGGGCTAATGAAAAACTGTTTTTT. This sequence encodes CASSLTGANEKLFF.

V gene TRBV7-8 combines with J gene TRBJ1-2, with TRBD1 as a possible D gene (5 bases). The CDR3 is 15 residues long. Germline V lookup: CDR1 SGHVS, CDR2 FQNEAQ. V dropped 4 bases and J dropped 4 bases, with 16 bases sitting between them. CDR3 in DNA: TGTGCCAGCAGCTCTAGTCTATCGGGGGGCTATGGCTACACCTTC. Amino acid sequence: CASSSSLSGGYGYTF.

In this sample, this clone turned up once. This chain joins TRBV19 and TRBJ1-5; the match to TRBD1 covers 9 bases. This CDR3 contains 13 residues. V lost 7 bases and J lost 6; bases outside the gene matches: 4. Germline loops: CDR1 LNHDA, CDR2 SQIVND (reference sequence). The CDR3 DNA follows: TGTGCCAGTACCGGGACAGGGTTTCAGCCCCAGCATTTT. Translation gives CASTGTGFQPQHF.

The chain employs TRBV4-1 and TRBJ2-1, with D perhaps matching TRBD2 (5 bases). Between the trimmed V and J ends, which lost 0 bases and 8 bases, there was a span of 20 bases. The germline gives CDR1 MGHRA, CDR2 YSYEKL. CDR3 length: 17 residues. In DNA form, the CDR3 reads TGCGCCAGCAGCCAAGAAGTGAGAGAGGGCCTTTACGATGAGCAGTTCTTC. It is translated as CASSQEVREGLYDEQFF.

V and J are TRBV15 and TRBJ2-7, with a possible D match to TRBD2 (6 bases). Trimming took off 1 base at V and 1 base at J, with 11 bases between the two ends. The CDR3 is made up of 15 amino acids. The germline CDR1 and CDR2 sequences are LNHNV and YYDKDF (reference sequence). This chain's CDR3 is CATSRGGTASYEQYF. The CDR3 region has the DNA TGTGCCACCAGCAGAGGGGGGACTGCTTCCTACGAGCAGTACTTC.

This clone has only a few counts. V is TRBV6-1 and J is TRBJ2-1; 9 nucleotides agree with TRBD1. Germline CDR1 reads MNHNS; CDR2 reads SASEGT. J lost 8 bases, V lost 8 bases, and 10 bases had no gene match. CDR3 length equals 14 residues. The CDR3 DNA is TGTGCCAGCGGCCCCGGACAGGGGCGGCATGAGCAGTTCTTC. Encoded protein: CASGPGQGRHEQFF.

Here the CDR3 reads CASSFTPGEEQFF. The DNA of the CDR3 is TGTGCCAGCAGCTTCACCCCCGGGGAAGAGCAGTTCTTC. V gene TRBV7-3 combines with J gene TRBJ2-1, with D perhaps TRBD2 (5 bases). The V gene's germline CDR1 is SGHTA and CDR2 FQGTGA. CDR3 size: 13 residues. The V and J ends lost 3 bases and 10 bases respectively, with 13 bases between them. The full variable domain, completed using reference TRBV7-3 and TRBJ2-1, is GAGVSQTPSNKVTEKGKYVELRCDPISGHTALYWYRQSLGQGPEFLIYFQGTGAADDSGLPNDRFFAVRPEGSVSTLKIQRTERGDSAVYLCASSFTPGEEQFFGPGTRLTVL.

The chain employs TRBV10-2 and TRBJ1-2; possible D gene TRBD1, 6 bases. The CDR3 is 12 amino acids. The V and J ends lost 6 bases and 10 bases respectively, with 15 bases between them. Germline assignment: CDR1 WSHSY and CDR2 SAAADI. The CDR3 is CASSADQGHYTF. The CDR3 DNA reads as TGCGCCAGCAGCGCGGATCAGGGGCACTACACCTTC.

About this clone itself: At one end the junction does not follow the germline gene, possibly because of a read error. The chain combines TRBV2 with TRBJ2-1; D may be TRBD1 (5 bases). Germline CDR1 is SNHLY and CDR2 is FYNNEI. The length of the CDR3 is 11 residues. CDR3 in DNA: TGTGCCAGCAGCGAAGGGCAGGGGCAGTTCTTC. This encodes CASSEGQGQFF.

The chain links TRBV2 to TRBJ1-1; 8 nucleotides agree with TRBD1. The V segment lost 8 bases and the J segment 4 bases; nucleotides outside the gene matches: 15. There are 16 residues in the CDR3. The germline V gene encodes CDR1 SNHLY and CDR2 FYNNEI. The CDR3 spells CASVFGQGAPGTEAFF. The CDR3 region has the DNA TGTGCCAGCGTATTTGGGCAGGGGGCGCCGGGCACTGAAGCTTTCTTT.

This clone was seen more than once but under ten times. The V gene is TRBV6-4, the J gene TRBJ2-1; 12 bases map to TRBD2. The CDR3 length is 15 residues. CDR1 and CDR2 from the germline V gene are MRHNA and SNTAGT. Germline trimming cut 4 bases from V and 6 bases from J; bases unmatched to any gene: 4. The CDR3 sequence: CASSVQLAGGNEQFF. CDR3 bases: TGTGCCAGCAGTGTGCAACTAGCGGGAGGCAATGAGCAGTTCTTC.

This clone was seen a few times. The chain couples TRBV5-1 to TRBJ1-1; D call uncertain. This CDR3 is built from 13 residues. Trimming took 6 bases from V and 0 from J, leaving 9 bases between them. Germline-derived CDR1 and CDR2 are SGHRS and YFSETQ. The CDR3 nucleotides are TGCGCCAGCACCACAGAATTGAACACTGAAGCTTTCTTT. Translated: CASTTELNTEAFF.

The chain recombines TRBV28 with TRBJ2-5, with D perhaps matching TRBD1 (6 bases). Germline-derived CDR1 and CDR2 are MDHEN and SYDVKM. Trimming left V 1 base short and J 2 bases short, with 11 bases between. CDR3 size: 15 residues. In DNA, the CDR3 is TGTGCCAGCAGTTTATTTGAGGGACAACAAGAGACCCAGTACTTC. Protein sequence: CASSLFEGQQETQYF. The complete variable domain, with remaining parts taken from reference TRBV28 and TRBJ2-5, reads DVKVTQSSRYLVKRTGEKVFLECVQDMDHENMFWYRQDPGLGLRLIYFSYDVKMKEKGDIPEGYSVSREKKERFSLILESASTNQTSMYLCASSLFEGQQETQYFGPGTRLLVL.

The chain employs TRBV6-5 and TRBJ1-1; a weak D match, TRBD1 (6 bases). CDR1 is MNHEY and CDR2 is SVGAGI in the germline V gene. The CDR3 is made up of 14 amino acids. Trimming shortened V by 4 bases and J by 1 base, and 10 bases separated the two germline ends. This CDR3 reads CASSFDRKNTEAFF. The CDR3 DNA follows: TGTGCCAGCAGTTTCGACAGGAAGAACACTGAAGCTTTCTTT.

V usage is TRBV6-5 and J usage is TRBJ2-7; 8 nucleotides line up with TRBD1. The CDR3 sequence is 15 residues long. Germline CDR1 MNHEY, CDR2 SVGAGI. Trimming at V came to 0 bases and at J to 5 bases, leaving 6 bases not matched to a gene. The CDR3 loop is CASSYSRDRSNEQYF. The CDR3 DNA reads as TGTGCCAGCAGTTACTCGAGGGACAGGTCGAACGAGCAGTACTTC.

In its sample, this clone was seen a few times. The chain combines TRBV9 with TRBJ1-6, with D unresolved. Germline V gene lookup returns CDR1 SGDLS and CDR2 YYNGEE. V lost 0 bases to trimming and J lost 7 bases, with 11 bases between them. The CDR3 spans 15 residues. The CDR3 sequence is CASSVEPFENSPLHF. The CDR3 DNA reads TGTGCCAGCAGCGTAGAACCATTTGAGAATTCACCCCTCCACTTT.

The chain is built from TRBV7-6 and TRBJ2-5; 9 positions match TRBD1. The closer fit of TRBJ2-7 to the DNA end suggests the J call may be wrong. Germline V gene sequence: CDR1 SGHVS, CDR2 FNYEAQ. This CDR3 contains 17 residues. The CDR3 sequence is CASSLTNPGQGLYEQYF. CDR3 DNA sequence: TGTGCCAGCAGCTTAACTAACCCGGGACAGGGACTATACGAGCAGTACTTC.

The genes are TRBV5-4 and TRBJ1-2, with TRBD1 matching 10 bases. The V gene's germline CDR1 is SGHNT and CDR2 YYREEE (reference sequence). Germline trimming cut 5 bases from V and 2 bases from J; bases unmatched to any gene: 6. CDR3 size: 15 residues. DNA for the CDR3: TGTGCCAGCAGATCCGACAGGGGGCGAAACTATGGCTACACCTTC. Its translation is CASRSDRGRNYGYTF.